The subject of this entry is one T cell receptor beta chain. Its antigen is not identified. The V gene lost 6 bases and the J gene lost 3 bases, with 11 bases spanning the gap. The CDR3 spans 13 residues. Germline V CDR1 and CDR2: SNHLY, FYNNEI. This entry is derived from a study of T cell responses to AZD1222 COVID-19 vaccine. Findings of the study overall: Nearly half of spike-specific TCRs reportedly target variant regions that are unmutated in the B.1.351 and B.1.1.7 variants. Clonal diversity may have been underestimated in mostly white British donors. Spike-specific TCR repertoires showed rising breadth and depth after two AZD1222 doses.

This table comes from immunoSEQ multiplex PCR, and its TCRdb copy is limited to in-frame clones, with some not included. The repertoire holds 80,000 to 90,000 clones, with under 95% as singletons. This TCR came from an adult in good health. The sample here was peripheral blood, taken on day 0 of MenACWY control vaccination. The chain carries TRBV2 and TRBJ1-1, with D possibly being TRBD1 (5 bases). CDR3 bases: TGTGCCAGCAGGCCCAGGGAGGACACTGAAGCTTTCTTT. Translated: CASRPREDTEAFF.